Following are 3 T cell receptor beta chains from one sample sequenced in a study of shared clonotypes between healthy human individuals. TCRdb keeps only in-frame clones here, not all; method: immunoSEQ multiplex PCR. The data show under 750,000 clones, with around 77% seen just once and under 2% held by the top ten. Sequenced sample: memory CD4+ T cells sorted from blood. This sample's subset: CD45RA-negative fraction. The origin of the receptors is a woman aged 25 to 45 in good health.

The V gene is TRBV5-8, the J gene TRBJ1-1; maybe TRBD1 (6 bases). The CDR3 totals 14 residues. Germline V gene sequence: CDR1 SGHTS, CDR2 YDEGEE. Deletions cut 5 bases from V and 6 bases from J, with 17 bases between. For the CDR3, the DNA is TGTGCCAGCAGAAGCAGAGGGGGTAAACCTGAAGCTTTCTTT. Amino acids: CASRSRGGKPEAFF.

This clone was counted a single time. The chain's CDR3 is CATSPQYSNQPQHF. CDR3 nucleotide sequence: TGTGCCACCAGTCCACAGTATAGCAATCAGCCCCAGCATTTT. The rearrangement links TRBV15 to TRBJ1-5; D is uncertain. V lost 6 bases and J 0 bases, leaving 9 bases between the germline ends. There are 14 residues in the CDR3. Germline V lookup: CDR1 LNHNV, CDR2 YYDKDF (reference sequence).

A few counts support this clone. V is TRBV5-1 and J is TRBJ1-3, with no clear D. The CDR3 length is 14 residues. The germline V gene encodes CDR1 SGHRS and CDR2 YFSETQ. V gave up 0 bases and J gave up 4 bases, with 8 bases separating them. CDR3 DNA sequence: TGCGCCAGCAGCTTGGCAGCGACGGGAAACACCATATATTTT. Translation gives CASSLAATGNTIYF.